This T cell receptor (beta chain) comes out of a study of T cells after somatic rescue of genetic block (dated by TCRdb to the early 2020s). Study-level background: The study assessed how robust, over the long term, a T-cell system was when the system had developed through somatic rescue of a genetic block in T-cell development.

This clone was detected a few times. Its target antigen remains unknown. No base quality information exists; no much larger clone differs at one position. Sequences MRHNA (CDR1) and SNTAGT (CDR2) are obtained from the germline V gene. The germline V and J ends show losses of 8 bases and 1 base respectively, and no gene match explains 8 bases of the junction. Including the terminal cysteine and phenylalanine, the CDR3 comprises 15 residues. Only CDR3 DNA is held: 45 bases, read in frame from base 1. The library was built by means of the immunoSEQ multiplex PCR assay. TCRdb limited this immuneACCESS table to in-frame rearrangements with V and J called. A share of clones is missing; checked studies link under half to unresolved V genes, and the rest is unexplained. In all, the sample holds about 120,000 clones, and just over 90% of those were seen once. The top ten clones comprise approximately 1.5% of the sample.

The receptor's source is a woman under 30. Here the chain combines TRBV6-4 and TRBJ2-3, and 8 junction bases match TRBD2. The sample was peripheral blood mononuclear cells (PBMCs). The DNA is as follows: TGTGCCAGCGGGTCAGCGGGGGACGGCACAGATACGCAGTATTTT. It translates to CASGSAGDGTDTQYF.